This T cell receptor (beta chain) was documented in a study of cytomegalovirus exposure and HLA in healthy donors. Overall study: One earlier analysis, a look at about 179 million T cells, found fewer than 140 million unique TCR beta sequences.

Study-wide results and limits: For most TCR beta V segments, an earlier analysis put the productive rate at about 87% or about 30% of the time. Researchers catalogued approximately 170 TCR beta chains as cytomegalovirus-associated. A later analysis appeared to link common viral pathogens to several of the most significant clusters.

This clone has more than one count but fewer than ten. Its antigen remains unidentified. Primers for the PCR totalled 60 Vbeta and 13 Jbeta. The assay was immunoSEQ multiplex PCR, and TCRdb's table has in-frame clones only and misses some. The sample lists under 200,000 clones; roughly three quarters were seen once. CDR3 size: 15 residues. Trimming took 6 bases from V and 0 from J, leaving 15 bases between them. Per germline, CDR1 SNHLY and CDR2 FYNNEI. The chain links TRBV2 to TRBJ2-7, with D tentatively TRBD2 (5 bases). Sequenced material: PBMCs. The sequence derives from a male donor in good health and CMV-seropositive. Written as DNA, the CDR3 is TGTGCCAGCAGGGAAAGCGCGCTAGCCTCCTACGAGCAGTACTTC. This sequence encodes CASRESALASYEQYF.